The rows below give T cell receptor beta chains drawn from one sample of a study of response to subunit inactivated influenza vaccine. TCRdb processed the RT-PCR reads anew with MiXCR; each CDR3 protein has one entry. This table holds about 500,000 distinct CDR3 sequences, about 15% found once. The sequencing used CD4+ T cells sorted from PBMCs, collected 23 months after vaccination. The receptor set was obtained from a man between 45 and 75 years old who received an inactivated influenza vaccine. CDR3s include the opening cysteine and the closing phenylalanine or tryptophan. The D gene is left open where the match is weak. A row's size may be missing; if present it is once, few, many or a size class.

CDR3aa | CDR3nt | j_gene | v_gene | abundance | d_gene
CASSFGLLGGKNIQYF | TGTGCCAGCAGCTTTGGCTTATTGGGCGGCAAAAACATTCAGTACTTC | TRBJ2-4 | TRBV5-4 | few | -
CASSEGATAQPQHF | TGTGCCAGCAGTGAAGGGGCTACAGCTCAGCCCCAGCATTTT | TRBJ1-5 | TRBV2 | few | -
CASSQALGTGGYNEQFF | TGTGCCAGCAGCCAAGCTCTGGGGACAGGGGGCTACAATGAGCAGTTCTTC | TRBJ2-1 | TRBV4-2 | few | TRBD1
CASSLASGIANTGELFF | TGTGCCAGCAGCTTGGCTAGCGGGATCGCGAACACCGGGGAGCTGTTTTTT | TRBJ2-2 | TRBV5-6 | few | TRBD2
CASSLGQGAKNTGELFF | TGCGCCAGCAGCTTAGGACAGGGGGCTAAGAACACCGGGGAGCTGTTTTTT | TRBJ2-2 | TRBV5-1 | few | TRBD1
CASSMTEPSEQFF | TGTGCCAGCAGCATGACAGAACCCAGTGAGCAGTTCTTC | TRBJ2-1 | TRBV12-3/TRBV12-4 | - | -
CASSLGRRETQYF | TGTGCCAGCAGCTTGGGTAGGAGGGAGACCCAGTACTTC | TRBJ2-5 | TRBV5-8 | few | -
CASSFRTGGLTGELFF | TGTGCCAGCAGCTTTCGGACAGGGGGCTTGACCGGGGAGCTGTTTTTT | TRBJ2-2 | TRBV5-6 | - | TRBD1
CASSLDRVSYEQYF | TGTGCCAGCAGCTTAGACAGAGTCTCCTACGAGCAGTACTTC | TRBJ2-7 | TRBV7-9 | few | -
CASRKDGTYEQYF | TGTGCCAGCAGGAAAGACGGGACATACGAGCAGTACTTC | TRBJ2-7 | TRBV6-2/TRBV6-3 | - | -
CASSPQLAGTGEKLFF | TGTGCCAGCAGTCCTCAACTTGCGGGGACAGGTGAAAAACTGTTTTTT | TRBJ1-4 | TRBV7-9 | many | TRBD1
CASSEEQATQYF | TGTGCCAGCAGTGAGGAACAGGCGACCCAGTACTTC | TRBJ2-5 | TRBV2 | many | -
CASSPGTGGNTQYF | TGTGCCAGCAGCCCTGGGACGGGAGGGAATACGCAGTATTTT | TRBJ2-3 | TRBV11-2 | few | TRBD2
CASRQQATNEKLFF | TGTGCCAGCAGGCAACAGGCAACTAATGAAAAACTGTTTTTT | TRBJ1-4 | TRBV12-3/TRBV12-4 | few | -
CASSYSRQGGDGYTF | TGTGCCAGCAGTTACTCTCGACAGGGAGGCGATGGCTACACCTTC | TRBJ1-2 | TRBV6-5 | - | TRBD1
CASSQGGTGHEKLFF | TGCGCCAGCAGCCAAGGAGGGACAGGGCACGAAAAACTGTTTTTT | TRBJ1-4 | TRBV4-3 | - | TRBD1
CASLAGTAYNEQFF | TGTGCCAGCCTTGCCGGGACGGCTTACAATGAGCAGTTCTTC | TRBJ2-1 | TRBV10-3 | few | -
CASSFWAGAYNEQFF | TGTGCCAGCAGTTTTTGGGCGGGAGCCTACAATGAGCAGTTCTTC | TRBJ2-1 | TRBV6-2/TRBV6-3 | few | TRBD2
CASSPGLIGPDTQYF | TGCGCCAGCAGCCCGGGCCTGATTGGGCCAGATACGCAGTATTTT | TRBJ2-3 | TRBV5-1 | many | -
CSARDILRQGYNEQFF | TGCAGTGCTAGAGATATCCTCAGACAGGGCTACAATGAGCAGTTCTTC | TRBJ2-1 | TRBV20-1 | few | TRBD1
CASRGAGVAGELFF | TGTGCCAGCAGGGGGGCCGGGGTCGCCGGGGAGCTGTTTTTT | TRBJ2-2 | TRBV6-2/TRBV6-3 | few | -
CASSQLDEQYF | TGTGCCAGCAGCCAATTGGACGAGCAGTACTTC | TRBJ2-7 | TRBV3-1 | - | -
CSARELLGRWNEKLFF | TGCAGTGCTAGAGAACTACTCGGGCGGTGGAATGAAAAACTGTTTTTT | TRBJ1-4 | TRBV20-1 | few | -